Reported below is one T cell receptor (beta chain). Original data processing: Amplification with reference gene primers provided the estimates of nucleated cell counts. TCRdb's copy holds only in-frame clones and misses some; the assay was immunoSEQ multiplex PCR. D and trimming come from the DNA, and the V and J calls and clone size come from that table. The sample lists roughly 220,000 clones; about 85% were seen once. The sample is drawn from a study of blood T cell repertoires in COVID-19. The wider study: COVID-19 samples collected from the United States, Italy and Spain covered acute and convalescent phases. Sources were T cells, B-cell-depleted T cells, or PBMCs; the material itself was cDNA or gDNA.

Deletions cut 1 base from V and 4 bases from J, with 10 bases between. In germline, CDR1 is SNHLY, CDR2 FYNNEI. The CDR3 is 14 residues long. J is TRBJ2-5 and V is TRBV2, with D hard to call. The material sequenced was peripheral blood. This clonotype was obtained from a woman aged 50 to 60 with COVID-19, enrolled during active disease. CDR3: CASSEERRRETQYF. The CDR3 nucleotides are TGTGCCAGCAGTGAAGAAAGGAGACGAGAGACCCAGTACTTC. The full variable domain, completed using reference TRBV2 and TRBJ2-5, is EPEVTQTPSHQVTQMGQEVILRCVPISNHLYFYWYRQILGQKVEFLVSFYNNEISEKSEIFDDQFSVERPDGSNFTLKIRSTKLEDSAMYFCASSEERRRETQYFGPGTRLLVL.